One T cell receptor (beta chain) is described in this entry. Its antigen is unknown. This sample was included in a study of human T cells and chemical hapten exposure. The study, taken as a whole, reports: Expanded TCRs grouped into significantly more large CDR3 similarity clusters than controls produced.

One entry per CDR3 protein, called by TCRdb with MiXCR from the RACE reads. The sample contains around 71,000 distinct CDR3 sequences, about 9.1% of which appear only once. Sample time point: patch test 1, 2 weeks after DPC sensitization. As for treatment: therapeutic diphenylcyclopropenone sensitization with weekly scalp DPC. Per germline, CDR1 SGHRS and CDR2 YFSETQ. V lost 3 bases, J lost 0 bases, and 2 bases stayed unmatched. The CDR3 has 15 amino acids. The receptor comes from a woman between 35 and 50 years old with alopecia areata. Some clones in this sample may be carry-over from other donors' samples. The V call is TRBV5-1, the J call TRBJ1-4, with 7 bases matching TRBD1. This specimen was whole blood, taken in connection with sensitization to the hapten diphenylcyclopropenone (DPC). The CDR3 bases are TGCGCCAGCAGCTGGGGGACAGCAACTAATGAAAAACTGTTTTTT. Its protein is CASSWGTATNEKLFF.